This TCR beta chain was recovered during a study of shared clonotypes between healthy human individuals. Study findings and constraints: Some clonotypes were shared by all four sorted-subset donors, while others were not shared. The non-shared ones had lower generation probabilities than the shared ones.

Positive CCR7 selection of CD45RO-negative cells yielded the naive CD8 cells, and terminally differentiated effector memory CD45RA+ cells were excluded. For this clone: The antigen remains undetermined. A read error may account for a junction end that differs from germline.

The method was immunoSEQ multiplex PCR; TCRdb's version includes in-frame clones alone and lacks a portion of them. The sample lists more than 550,000 clones, approximately 90% seen once, with 24% in the top ten. CDR3 length equals 17 residues. From germline, CDR1 is PRHDT and CDR2 FYEKMQ (reference sequence). This receptor was identified in a man aged 25 to 45 in good health. Sequenced input: naive CD8+ T cells sorted from blood. J is TRBJ2-7 and V is TRBV13; 15 nucleotides agree with TRBD2. This chain's CDR3 is CASSLGTSGRLGYEQYF. In DNA, the CDR3 is TGTGCCAGCAGCCTAGGGACTAGCGGGAGGCTGGGATACGAGCAGTACTTC. The complete variable domain, with remaining parts taken from reference TRBV13 and TRBJ2-7, reads AAGVIQSPRHLIKEKRETATLKCYPIPRHDTVYWYQQGPGQDPQFLISFYEKMQSDKGSIPDRFSAQQFSDYHSELNMSSLELGDSALYFCASSLGTSGRLGYEQYFGPGTRLTVT.